This TCR beta chain was recorded in a study of PD-L1 blockade in urothelial cancer. For each patient, 1 to 8 samples were obtained, pretreatment and on-treatment. Some clones are missing from TCRdb's copy, which holds only in-frame ones; the method was immunoSEQ multiplex PCR. Of 58,000 or so clones in the sample, about 86% were seen once. CDR1 SGHNT and CDR2 YYREEE come from the germline V gene (reference sequence). Trimming pared 1 base from V and 5 bases from J, leaving 12 bases between. CDR3 size: 15 residues. The source is a man in his forties or fifties with urothelial cancer. Sample: PBMCs, taken around atezolizumab (anti-PD-L1) treatment. The rearrangement links TRBV5-4 to TRBJ1-4, with D perhaps TRBD1 (6 bases). CDR3 DNA sequence: TGTGCCAGCAGCTTGAAAGGGGGTGACAATGAAAAACTGTTTTTT. Residues: CASSLKGGDNEKLFF. The full variable domain, with the rest looked up from reference TRBV5-4 and TRBJ1-4, is ETGVTQSPTHLIKTRGQQVTLRCSSQSGHNTVSWYQQALGQGPQFIFQYYREEENGRGNFPPRFSGLQFPNYSSELNVNALELDDSALYLCASSLKGGDNEKLFFGSGTQLSVL.